This TCR beta chain appears in the sequencing data of a study of beta chain features in type 1 diabetes. Study-level points and caveats: Diminished insertions and augmented deletions at VDJ junctions characterized type 1 diabetes patients.

Details on this clone: Antigen unknown.

The junction had 6 bases not matched to a gene; V was cut back by 4 bases and J by 2 bases. This CDR3 is 15 amino acids long. Germline V lookup: CDR1 SEHNR, CDR2 FQNEAQ (reference sequence). All of the isolated RNA was reverse transcribed, so expressed TCRB transcripts were sequenced. TCRdb's copy holds only in-frame clones and misses some; the assay was immunoSEQ multiplex PCR. This sample has more than 350,000 clones, with approximately 10% found just once. Staining for CD45RO/CCR7/CD25/CD127/CD95/CD27 allowed sorting of CD4+ naive, central memory, regulatory and stem cell-like memory cells. Sequenced material: naive CD4+ T cells from blood. The chain recombines TRBV7-9 with TRBJ2-3, with 7 bases lining up with TRBD1. This clonotype was obtained from a young woman in good health. CDR3 bases: TGTGCCAGCAGCTATGCCGGGACAGACACAGATACGCAGTATTTT. Translation gives CASSYAGTDTDTQYF.